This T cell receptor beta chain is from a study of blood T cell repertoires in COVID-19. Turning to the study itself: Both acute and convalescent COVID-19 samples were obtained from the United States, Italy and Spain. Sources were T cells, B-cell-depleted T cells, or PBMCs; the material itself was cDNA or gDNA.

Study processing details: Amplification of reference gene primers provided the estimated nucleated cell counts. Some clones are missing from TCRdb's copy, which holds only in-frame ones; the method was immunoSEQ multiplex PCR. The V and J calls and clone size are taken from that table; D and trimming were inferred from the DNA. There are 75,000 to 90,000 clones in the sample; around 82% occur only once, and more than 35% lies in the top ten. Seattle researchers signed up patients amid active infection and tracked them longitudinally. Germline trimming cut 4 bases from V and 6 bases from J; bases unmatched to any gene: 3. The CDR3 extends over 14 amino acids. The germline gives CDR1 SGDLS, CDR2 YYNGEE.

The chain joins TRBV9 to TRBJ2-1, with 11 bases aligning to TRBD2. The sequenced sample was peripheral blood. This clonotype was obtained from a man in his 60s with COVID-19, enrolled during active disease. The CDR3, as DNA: TGTGCCAGCAGCATAACTAGCGGGGGCAATGAGCAGTTCTTC. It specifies CASSITSGGNEQFF. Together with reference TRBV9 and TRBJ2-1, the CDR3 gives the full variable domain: DSGVTQTPKHLITATGQRVTLRCSPRSGDLSVYWYQQSLDQGLQFLIQYYNGEERAKGNILERFSAQQFPDLHSELNLSSLELGDSALYFCASSITSGGNEQFFGPGTRLTVL.